This T cell receptor (beta chain) is from a study of T-cell memory formation after mild COVID-19. Constant-segment primers were used for 5'RACE, and the resulting TCR alpha and TCR beta cDNA libraries carried sample barcodes and UMIs. TCRdb analysed the 5' RACE reads with MiXCR anew, one entry per CDR3 protein. The table records hundreds of thousands of distinct CDR3 sequences, about 20% of them present only once. CDR1 and CDR2 from the germline V gene are LGHDT and YNNKEL (reference sequence). The length of the CDR3 is 13 residues. V gave up 6 bases and J gave up 8 bases; unmatched junction bases: 6.

Sample: PBMCs or a T cell subset sorted from them (not recorded which). The genes are TRBV3-1 and TRBJ1-4; 7 bases map to TRBD1. This TCR was sampled from an adult woman who had mild COVID-19 (a few samples of this study predate the infection). Cell type and time point are not known. The CDR3 loop is CASRDRRREKLFF. CDR3 coding DNA: TGTGCCAGCAGGGACAGGAGGAGGGAAAAACTGTTTTTT.